This T cell receptor beta chain came from a study of blood T cell repertoires in COVID-19. Background on the study: From T cells, B-cell-depleted T cells, or PBMCs came the material, which was cDNA or gDNA.

Per the study methods: Counts of nucleated cells, estimated from reference gene primer amplification, were obtained. TCRdb keeps only in-frame clones here, not all; method: immunoSEQ multiplex PCR. Clone size and V and J calls were adopted from that table, with D and trimming inferred from the DNA. The table records approximately 280,000 clones, approximately 90% of them present only once. The length of the CDR3 is 15 residues. Trimming took 2 bases from V and 0 from J, leaving 12 bases between them. Germline V gives CDR1 SGDLS, CDR2 YYNGEE. The rearrangement links TRBV9 to TRBJ2-7, with a weak D call TRBD1 (6 bases). The source material was peripheral blood. This TCR was sampled from a man aged 40-50 years with acute or convalescent COVID-19. Here the CDR3 reads CASSVGATVSYEQYF. CDR3 in DNA: TGTGCCAGCAGCGTGGGGGCGACAGTCTCCTACGAGCAGTACTTC.